The rows below give T cell receptor beta chains drawn from one sample of a study of T cell responses to AZD1222 COVID-19 vaccine. Profiled with immunoSEQ multiplex PCR; TCRdb holds only in-frame clones, not every one. The repertoire holds approximately 100,000 clones, with approximately 87% as singletons. The sample in question was peripheral blood, obtained on day 0 of AZD1222 vaccination. These TCRs come from an adult in good health. Each CDR3 is given with its conserved first and last residue. The D gene is left open where the match is weak. Size is stated for part of the rows, as once, few or many counts, or as a class when the clone is expanded.

J gene | V gene | D gene | clone size | CDR3 protein | CDR3 DNA
TRBJ2-1 | TRBV7-9 | . | . | CASSAPGPLTKTNEQFF | TGTGCCAGCAGCGCCCCGGGACCCCTAACTAAAACAAATGAGCAGTTCTTC
TRBJ2-7 | TRBV6-2/TRBV6-3 | TRBD1 | . | CASSHDRAYEQYF | TGTGCCAGCAGTCACGACAGGGCGTACGAGCAGTACTTC
TRBJ1-6 | TRBV5-6 | TRBD1 | . | CASSLRTGGHSPLHF | TGTGCCAGCAGCCTAAGGACAGGAGGGCATTCACCCCTCCACTTT
TRBJ2-7 | TRBV27 | . | . | CASSLDYGSYEQYF | TGTGCCAGCAGTTTGGACTACGGGAGCTACGAGCAGTACTTC
TRBJ1-1 | TRBV28 | TRBD1 | . | CASRPTGQYTEAFF | TGTGCCAGCCGCCCAACGGGACAGTACACTGAAGCTTTCTTT
TRBJ1-5 | TRBV19 | . | . | CASSFRGYQPQHF | TGTGCCAGTAGTTTCAGAGGTTATCAGCCCCAGCATTTT
TRBJ2-5 | TRBV28 | TRBD2 | many | CASSPPSGMMKTQYF | TGTGCCAGCAGCCCTCCTAGCGGGATGATGAAGACCCAGTACTTC
TRBJ1-5 | TRBV10-1 | . | few | CASSEEEINSNQPQHF | TGCGCCAGCAGTGAGGAGGAGATCAATAGCAATCAGCCCCAGCATTTT
TRBJ1-6 | TRBV18 | . | . | CATSAGGLNSPLHF | TGTGCCACCTCCGCGGGGGGTCTAAATTCACCCCTCCACTTT
TRBJ2-2 | TRBV9 | . | . | CASSVGAHRNTGELFF | TGTGCCAGCAGCGTAGGAGCGCATCGGAACACCGGGGAGCTGTTTTTT
TRBJ2-6 | TRBV19 | . | . | CASSAPQGGANVLTF | TGTGCCAGTAGTGCCCCCCAGGGGGGGGCCAACGTCCTGACTTTC
TRBJ2-3 | TRBV5-1 | . | . | CASSSLASSTDTQYF | TGCGCCAGCAGCTCACTAGCAAGTAGCACAGATACGCAGTATTTT
TRBJ1-1 | TRBV28 | . | . | CASSTDTEAFF | TGTGCCAGCAGTACGGACACTGAAGCTTTCTTT
TRBJ1-1 | TRBV7-8 | TRBD1 | . | CASNRTGKNTEAFF | TGTGCCAGCAACCGGACAGGGAAGAACACTGAAGCTTTCTTT
TRBJ2-1 | TRBV29-1 | . | . | CSVGGSTRKSYNEQFF | TGCAGCGTTGGTGGCTCTACCCGAAAATCCTACAATGAGCAGTTCTTC
TRBJ1-6 | TRBV6-4 | . | . | CASSDRTNSPLHF | TGTGCCAGCAGTGATAGGACCAATTCACCCCTCCACTTT
TRBJ2-4 | TRBV3-1/TRBV3-2 | TRBD2 | once | CASSQVPERGWAKNIQYF | TGTGCCAGCAGCCAAGTCCCGGAGCGGGGGTGGGCCAAAAACATTCAGTACTTC
TRBJ2-2 | TRBV7-9 | TRBD1 | . | CASSFPVQGAVTGELFF | TGTGCCAGCAGCTTCCCCGTCCAGGGGGCAGTCACCGGGGAGCTGTTTTTT
TRBJ2-5 | TRBV6-1 | . | . | CASSEVWVSQETQYF | TGTGCCAGCAGTGAAGTCTGGGTGAGTCAAGAGACCCAGTACTTC
TRBJ1-3 | TRBV3-1/TRBV3-2 | . | . | CASSHRDFLGNTIYF | TGTGCCAGCAGCCACAGGGACTTTCTAGGAAACACCATATATTTT
TRBJ2-1 | TRBV5-1 | TRBD2 | . | CASSGEAGVNEQFF | TGCGCCAGCAGCGGGGAGGCGGGAGTCAATGAGCAGTTCTTC
TRBJ2-3 | TRBV14 | . | . | CASSQMNRVTDTQYF | TGTGCCAGCAGCCAAATGAACAGGGTAACAGATACGCAGTATTTT
TRBJ2-7 | TRBV28 | . | . | CASSRTRGYEQYF | TGTGCCAGCAGCCGAACGAGGGGGTACGAGCAGTACTTC
TRBJ2-2 | TRBV4-3 | . | . | CASSQPGGNTGELFF | TGCGCCAGCAGCCAACCAGGAGGAAACACCGGGGAGCTGTTTTTT
TRBJ1-2 | TRBV28 | TRBD1 | . | CASTIQGADYGYTF | TGTGCCAGCACGATACAGGGGGCGGACTATGGCTACACCTTC
TRBJ2-1 | TRBV7-8 | TRBD1 | . | CASSLADRAYNEQFF | TGTGCCAGCAGCTTAGCGGACAGGGCTTACAATGAGCAGTTCTTC
TRBJ1-1 | TRBV28 | . | . | CASSGFTEAFF | TGTGCCAGCAGCGGGTTCACTGAAGCTTTCTTT
TRBJ2-2 | TRBV9 | TRBD1 | . | CASSIGQVNTGELFF | TGTGCCAGCAGTATCGGACAGGTGAACACCGGGGAGCTGTTTTTT
TRBJ2-7 | TRBV29-1 | TRBD2 | . | CSVSGLAGVGEQYF | TGCAGCGTTTCCGGACTAGCGGGAGTGGGCGAGCAGTACTTC
TRBJ2-1 | TRBV28 | . | once | CASSLQIGSFNEQFF | TGTGCCAGCAGTTTACAAATCGGGAGCTTTAATGAGCAGTTCTTC
TRBJ1-1 | TRBV12-3/TRBV12-4 | . | . | CASSFRLGTEAFF | TGTGCCAGCAGTTTCCGGCTGGGCACTGAAGCTTTCTTT
TRBJ2-3 | TRBV6-2/TRBV6-3 | . | . | CASSLQGRGDTQYF | TGTGCCAGCAGTCTTCAGGGAAGGGGGGATACGCAGTATTTT
TRBJ2-2 | TRBV11-2 | TRBD1 | . | CASSRGDRGNTGELFF | TGTGCCAGCAGCCGCGGGGACAGGGGGAACACCGGGGAGCTGTTTTTT
TRBJ2-1 | TRBV6-1 | TRBD2 | . | CASSEALRTSGSNEQFF | TGTGCCAGCAGTGAAGCGCTTCGGACTAGCGGGAGCAATGAGCAGTTCTTC
TRBJ2-7 | TRBV15 | . | once | CATSNARYEQYF | TGTGCCACCAGCAATGCCCGATACGAGCAGTACTTC
TRBJ1-2 | TRBV19 | . | once | CASSRTYGYTF | TGTGCCAGTAGTCGGACCTATGGCTACACCTTC
TRBJ2-7 | TRBV7-2 | . | many | CASSLKPFPAHEQYF | TGTGCCAGCAGCTTGAAACCTTTCCCAGCGCACGAGCAGTACTTC
TRBJ1-6 | TRBV5-1 | . | . | CASSLSPLSSYNSPLHF | TGCGCCAGCAGCTTAAGTCCCCTGAGCTCCTATAATTCACCCCTCCACTTT
TRBJ2-1 | TRBV7-3 | . | . | CASSKWVVGGATTTRNEQFF | TGTGCCAGCAGTAAATGGGTGGTAGGGGGTGCGACTACTACTAGGAATGAGCAGTTCTTC
TRBJ1-4 | TRBV5-6 | . | . | CASSWAGPTNEKLFF | TGTGCCAGCAGCTGGGCCGGCCCAACTAATGAAAAACTGTTTTTT
TRBJ2-1 | TRBV4-2 | TRBD2 | . | CASSQGGGRAGNEQFF | TGTGCCAGCAGCCAAGGAGGCGGGAGGGCCGGCAATGAGCAGTTCTTC
TRBJ1-6 | TRBV10-3 | . | . | CAISGGGNSPLHF | TGTGCCATCAGCGGGGGCGGGAACTCACCCCTCCACTTT
TRBJ1-2 | TRBV28 | . | . | CASSLTGKNANYGYTF | TGTGCCAGCAGTTTAACAGGGAAGAACGCTAACTATGGCTACACCTTC
TRBJ2-3 | TRBV28 | . | . | CASSLGATSTDTQYF | TGTGCCAGCAGTTTGGGTGCCACTAGCACAGATACGCAGTATTTT
TRBJ1-1 | TRBV10-3 | . | . | CAITLDGATEAFF | TGTGCCATCACTTTGGACGGGGCAACTGAAGCTTTCTTT
TRBJ1-6 | TRBV19 | . | . | CASSMSTSPLHF | TGTGCCAGTAGTATGTCGACTTCACCCCTCCACTTT
TRBJ1-4 | TRBV10-2 | . | . | CASTRGGAGEKLFF | TGCGCCAGCACCCGTGGGGGGGCGGGTGAAAAACTGTTTTTT
TRBJ2-3 | TRBV24-1 | . | . | CATSGADVSTDTQYF | TGTGCCACCAGCGGAGCGGACGTTAGCACAGATACGCAGTATTTT
TRBJ2-7 | TRBV14 | . | . | CASSQDLHSYEQYF | TGTGCCAGCAGCCAGGACCTTCACTCCTACGAGCAGTACTTC
TRBJ2-1 | TRBV5-1 | . | . | CASSLGDLDNEQFF | TGCGCCAGCAGCTTGGGGGACTTAGACAATGAGCAGTTCTTC